The subject of this entry is one T cell receptor beta chain. This record belongs to a study of cytomegalovirus exposure and HLA in healthy donors. Germline values: CDR1 ENHRY, CDR2 SYGVKD. The CDR3 contains 13 residues. J gave up 4 bases and V 8 bases, and 1 base lay outside the gene matches. Each of the donors was a healthy bone marrow donor. PCR was performed using 60 Vbeta and 13 Jbeta primers. Profiled with immunoSEQ multiplex PCR; TCRdb holds only in-frame clones, not every one. The top ten clones hold about 1.5% of a sample with 95,000 to 150,000 clones, more than 55% of them seen once. The V gene is TRBV10-3, the J gene TRBJ2-1; TRBD2 matches 11 bases. Source material: PBMCs. The source is a man aged 18 to 35 in good health and CMV-seronegative. CDR3 loop: CAIGTSGYNEQFF. CDR3 DNA: TGTGCCATCGGGACTAGCGGTTACAATGAGCAGTTCTTC.